This TCR beta chain is drawn from a study of memory CD4+ T cells and cytomegalovirus serostatus. For the study at large: Donors were healthy Belgian adults, 9 or 10 CMV seropositive and some 24 seronegative.

Single viable CD3+CD4+CD8-CD45RO+ cells were sorted as the memory CD4+ T cells. Generated by immunoSEQ multiplex PCR, the TCRdb table keeps only in-frame clones and is missing some. Found here are about 61,000 clones, roughly four fifths of them singletons; the top ten hold roughly 0.95%. The source is an adult in good health and CMV-seronegative. Sequenced material: memory CD4+ T cells from blood.

The CDR3 DNA reads TGTGCTCCTAGGGCTGACTATGGCTACACCTTC. This codes for CAPRADYGYTF. V is TRBV19 and J is TRBJ1-2; D is unclear. The CDR3 totals 11 residues. CDR1 and CDR2 (germline): LNHDA, SQIVND (reference sequence).